The entry below describes one TCR beta chain. The antigen is undetermined. V lost 2 bases and J lost 3, with 12 bases in between. CDR1 and CDR2 (germline): SGHTA, FQGNSA. The CDR3 contains 15 residues. Donors were Caucasian adults residing in Nashville, Tennessee, USA. This sample stems from a study of shared clonotypes between healthy human individuals. Turning to the study itself: Each donor had three CD4 naive, three CD4 memory, two CD8 naive and one CD8 memory plate.

Clones were sequenced by immunoSEQ multiplex PCR, and TCRdb holds only the in-frame ones, with some missing. The data show roughly 1,600,000 clones, with approximately 98.5% seen just once and over 0.3% held by the top ten. General observations from the study: Generation probabilities were higher for clonotypes shared across all four sorted-subset donors than for unshared ones. The diversity represented, both genetic and in exposure history, was limited by few donors.

This sequence originates from a man younger than 45 in good health. The sample comprised naive CD4+ T cells sorted from blood. The sample's subset: CD45RA+ positively selected. V is TRBV7-2 and J is TRBJ2-3; D gene uncertain. The CDR3 spells CASSLYLGKTDTQYF. The CDR3 region has the DNA TGTGCCAGCAGCTTATATCTTGGGAAAACAGATACGCAGTATTTT.